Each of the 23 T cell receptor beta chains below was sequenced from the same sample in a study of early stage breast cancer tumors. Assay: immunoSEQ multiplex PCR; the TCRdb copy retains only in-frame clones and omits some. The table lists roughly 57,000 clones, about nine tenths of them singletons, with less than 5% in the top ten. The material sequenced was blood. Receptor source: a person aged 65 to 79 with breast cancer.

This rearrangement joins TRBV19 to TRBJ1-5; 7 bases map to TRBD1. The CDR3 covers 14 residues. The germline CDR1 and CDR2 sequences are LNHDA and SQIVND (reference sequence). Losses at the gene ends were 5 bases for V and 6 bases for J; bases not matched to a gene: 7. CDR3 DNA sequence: TGTGCCAGTAGTCCATACAGGGGTGGTCAGCCCCAGCATTTT. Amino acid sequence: CASSPYRGGQPQHF.

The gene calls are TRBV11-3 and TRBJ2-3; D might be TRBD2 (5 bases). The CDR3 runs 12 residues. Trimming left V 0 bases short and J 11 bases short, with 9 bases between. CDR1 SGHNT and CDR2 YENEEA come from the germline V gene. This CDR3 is CASSLEEGKQYF. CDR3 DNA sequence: TGTGCCAGCAGCTTAGAAGAGGGTAAGCAGTATTTT. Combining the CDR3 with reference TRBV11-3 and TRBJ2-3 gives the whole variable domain EAGVVQSPRYKIIEKKQPVAFWCNPISGHNTLYWYLQNLGQGPELLIRYENEEAVDDSQLPKDRFSAERLKGVDSTLKIQPAELGDSAVYLCASSLEEGKQYFGPGTRLTVL.

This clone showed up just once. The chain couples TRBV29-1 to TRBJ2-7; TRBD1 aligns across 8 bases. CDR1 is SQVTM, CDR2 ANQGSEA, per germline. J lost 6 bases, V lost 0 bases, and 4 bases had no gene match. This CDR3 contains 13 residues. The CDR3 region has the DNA TGCAGCGTTGAAGAGCAGGGGGCCGGCGAGCAGTACTTC. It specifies CSVEEQGAGEQYF.

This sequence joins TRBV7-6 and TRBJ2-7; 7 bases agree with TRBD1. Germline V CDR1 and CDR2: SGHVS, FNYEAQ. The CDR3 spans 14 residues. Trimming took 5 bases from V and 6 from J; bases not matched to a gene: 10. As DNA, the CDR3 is TGTGCCAGCAGCGCGAGGACAGGCACGGCCGAGCAGTACTTC. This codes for CASSARTGTAEQYF.

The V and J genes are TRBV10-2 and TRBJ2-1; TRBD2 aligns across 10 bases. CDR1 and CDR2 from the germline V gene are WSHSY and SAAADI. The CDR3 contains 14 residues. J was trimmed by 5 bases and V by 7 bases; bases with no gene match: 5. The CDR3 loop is CASTLAGANNEQFF. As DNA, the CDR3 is TGCGCCAGCACCCTAGCGGGGGCCAACAATGAGCAGTTCTTC.

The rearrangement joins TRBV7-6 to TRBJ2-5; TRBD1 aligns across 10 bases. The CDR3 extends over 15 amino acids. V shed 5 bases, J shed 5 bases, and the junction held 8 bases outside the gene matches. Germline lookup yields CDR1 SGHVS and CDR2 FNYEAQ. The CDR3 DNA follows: TGTGCCAGCAGCCCAGGACAGGGGGGCTGGGAGACCCAGTACTTC. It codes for CASSPGQGGWETQYF.

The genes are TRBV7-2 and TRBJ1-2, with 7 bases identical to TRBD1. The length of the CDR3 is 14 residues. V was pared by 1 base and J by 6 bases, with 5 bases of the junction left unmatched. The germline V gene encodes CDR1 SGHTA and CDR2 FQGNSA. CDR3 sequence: CASSLVDRPHGYTF. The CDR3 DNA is TGTGCCAGCAGCTTAGTGGACAGGCCCCATGGCTACACCTTC.

DNA for the CDR3: TGTGCCAGCAGCTTAAGCGGACAGGGGAATCAGCCCCAGCATTTT. Protein: CASSLSGQGNQPQHF. The chain uses TRBV7-2 and TRBJ1-5; 9 bases agree with TRBD1. The J segment lost 4 bases and the V segment lost 2 bases, leaving 3 bases of the junction unmatched. The germline CDR1 and CDR2 sequences are SGHTA and FQGNSA. The CDR3 contains 15 residues.

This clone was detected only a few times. The CDR3 spells CASSTLDRDEKLFF. The CDR3 nucleotides read TGTGCCAGTAGTACCTTGGACAGGGATGAAAAACTGTTTTTT. The V and J genes are TRBV19 and TRBJ1-4, with TRBD1 identical over 8 bases. Germline V gives CDR1 LNHDA, CDR2 SQIVND (reference sequence). The ends lost 4 bases at V and 6 bases at J; junction bases unmatched: 4. This CDR3 has 14 amino acids.

The CDR3 region has the DNA TGTGCCAGCAGTGGACGACAGGGTAGTTCTGAAAAACTGTTTTTT. It yields the protein CASSGRQGSSEKLFF. The chain recombines TRBV6-1 with TRBJ1-4; 7 bases map to TRBD1. The V gene end was trimmed by 4 bases and the J gene end by 7 bases; junction bases not matched to a gene: 9. Germline V gene sequence: CDR1 MNHNS, CDR2 SASEGT. CDR3 length: 15 residues.

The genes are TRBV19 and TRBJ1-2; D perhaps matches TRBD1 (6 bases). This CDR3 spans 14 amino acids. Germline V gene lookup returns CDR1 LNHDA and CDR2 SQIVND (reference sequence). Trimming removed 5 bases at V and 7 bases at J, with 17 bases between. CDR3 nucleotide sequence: TGTGCCAGTAGTCCGACAGGTTCAGAAAGTGGCTACACCTTC. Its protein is CASSPTGSESGYTF.

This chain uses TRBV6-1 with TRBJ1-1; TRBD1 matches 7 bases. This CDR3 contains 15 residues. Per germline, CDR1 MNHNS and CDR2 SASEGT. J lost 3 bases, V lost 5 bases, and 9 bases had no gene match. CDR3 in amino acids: CASSPIQGWDTEAFF. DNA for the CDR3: TGTGCCAGCAGTCCAATACAGGGGTGGGACACTGAAGCTTTCTTT.

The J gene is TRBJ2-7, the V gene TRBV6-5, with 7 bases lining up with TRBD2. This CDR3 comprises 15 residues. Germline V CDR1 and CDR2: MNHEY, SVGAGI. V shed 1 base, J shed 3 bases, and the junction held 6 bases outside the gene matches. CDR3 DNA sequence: TGTGCCAGCAGTTACTGGCGCGGGGGATACTACGAGCAGTACTTC. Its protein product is CASSYWRGGYYEQYF.

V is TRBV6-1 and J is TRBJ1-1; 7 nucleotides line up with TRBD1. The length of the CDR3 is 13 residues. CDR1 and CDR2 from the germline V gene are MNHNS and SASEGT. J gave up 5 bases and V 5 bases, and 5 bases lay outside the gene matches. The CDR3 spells CASSSEQGTEAFF. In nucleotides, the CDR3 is TGTGCCAGCAGTTCTGAACAGGGGACTGAAGCTTTCTTT.

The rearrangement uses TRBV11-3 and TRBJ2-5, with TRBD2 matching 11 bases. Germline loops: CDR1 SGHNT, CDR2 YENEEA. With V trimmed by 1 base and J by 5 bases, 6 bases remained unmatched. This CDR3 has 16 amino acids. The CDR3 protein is CASSLVSLAGAETQYF. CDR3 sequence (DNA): TGTGCCAGCAGCTTAGTGTCACTAGCGGGGGCTGAGACCCAGTACTTC.

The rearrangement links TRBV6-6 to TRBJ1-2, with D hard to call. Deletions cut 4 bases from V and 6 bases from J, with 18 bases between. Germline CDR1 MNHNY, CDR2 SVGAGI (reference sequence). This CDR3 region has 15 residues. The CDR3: CASSSTRRRRDGYTF. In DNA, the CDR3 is TGTGCCAGCAGTTCCACACGGAGGCGAAGGGATGGCTACACCTTC.

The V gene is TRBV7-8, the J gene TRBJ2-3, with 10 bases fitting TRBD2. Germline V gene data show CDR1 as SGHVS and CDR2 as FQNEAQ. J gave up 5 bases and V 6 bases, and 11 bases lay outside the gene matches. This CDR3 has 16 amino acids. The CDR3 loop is CASRQRLAGGGDTQYF. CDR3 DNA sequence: TGTGCCAGCAGACAGCGACTAGCGGGTGGGGGAGATACGCAGTATTTT.

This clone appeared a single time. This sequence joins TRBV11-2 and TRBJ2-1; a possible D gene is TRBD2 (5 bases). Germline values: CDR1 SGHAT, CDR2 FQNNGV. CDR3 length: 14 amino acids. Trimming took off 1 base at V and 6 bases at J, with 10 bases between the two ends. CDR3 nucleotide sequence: TGTGCCAGCAGCTTAGGGGAGCGGACCAATGAGCAGTTCTTC. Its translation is CASSLGERTNEQFF.

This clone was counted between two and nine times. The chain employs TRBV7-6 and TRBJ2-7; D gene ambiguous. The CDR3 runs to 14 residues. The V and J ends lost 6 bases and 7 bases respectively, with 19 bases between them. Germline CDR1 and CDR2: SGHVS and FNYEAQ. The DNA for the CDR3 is TGTGCCAGCAGTTTTACTGTTACTTCCTTGGAGCAGTACTTC. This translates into CASSFTVTSLEQYF.

The CDR3, as DNA: TGTGCCAGCAGCATAGACAGGGGCTCCTACGAGCAGTACTTC. As protein: CASSIDRGSYEQYF. This chain links TRBV7-2 with TRBJ2-7; TRBD1 matches at 8 bases. The trim removed 5 bases at V and 0 bases at J, leaving 3 bases unmatched. In germline, CDR1 is SGHTA, CDR2 FQGNSA. This CDR3 spans 14 amino acids.

This CDR3 is CAWSVQRKPLHF. CDR3 nucleotide sequence: TGTGCCTGGAGTGTACAGCGGAAGCCCCTCCACTTT. The rearrangement links TRBV30 to TRBJ1-6; D unclear. This CDR3 spans 12 amino acids. V was shortened by 0 bases and J by 13 bases, with 10 bases between the two germline ends. In germline, CDR1 is GTSNPN, CDR2 SVGIG (reference sequence).

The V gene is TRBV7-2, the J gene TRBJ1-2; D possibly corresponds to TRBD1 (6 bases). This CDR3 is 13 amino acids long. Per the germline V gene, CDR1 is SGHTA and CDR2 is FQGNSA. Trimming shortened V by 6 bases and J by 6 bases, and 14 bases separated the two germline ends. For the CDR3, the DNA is TGTGCCAGCAGTTACCGGGACAATCATGGCTACACCTTC. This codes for CASSYRDNHGYTF.

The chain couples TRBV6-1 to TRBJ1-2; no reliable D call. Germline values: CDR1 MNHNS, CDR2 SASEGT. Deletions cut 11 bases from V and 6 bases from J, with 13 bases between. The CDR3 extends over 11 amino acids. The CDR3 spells CAPVEDNGYTF. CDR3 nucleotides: TGTGCCCCGGTGGAGGATAATGGCTACACCTTC.